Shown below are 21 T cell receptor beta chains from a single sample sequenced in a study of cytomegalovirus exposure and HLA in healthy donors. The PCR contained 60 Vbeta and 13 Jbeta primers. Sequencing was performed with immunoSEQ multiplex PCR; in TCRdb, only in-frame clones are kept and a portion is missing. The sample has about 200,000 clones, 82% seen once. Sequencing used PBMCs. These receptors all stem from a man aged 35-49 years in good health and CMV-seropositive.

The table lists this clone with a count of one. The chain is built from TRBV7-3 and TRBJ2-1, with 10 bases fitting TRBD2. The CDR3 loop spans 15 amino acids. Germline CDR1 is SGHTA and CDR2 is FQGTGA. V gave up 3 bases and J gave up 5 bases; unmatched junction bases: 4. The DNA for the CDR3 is TGTGCCAGCAGCTTGGATCTAGCGGGAGACAATGAGCAGTTCTTC. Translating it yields CASSLDLAGDNEQFF.

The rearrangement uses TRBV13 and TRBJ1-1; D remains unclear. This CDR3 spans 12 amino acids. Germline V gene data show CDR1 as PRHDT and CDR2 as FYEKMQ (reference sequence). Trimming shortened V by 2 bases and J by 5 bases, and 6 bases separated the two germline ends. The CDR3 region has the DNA TGTGCCAGCAGCTTAAGGGAGACTGAAGCTTTCTTT. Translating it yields CASSLRETEAFF.

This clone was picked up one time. CDR3 amino acids: CASSQGDSNTEAFF. In DNA form, the CDR3 reads TGCGCCAGCAGCCAAGGGGACAGTAACACTGAAGCTTTCTTT. The chain recombines TRBV4-1 with TRBJ1-1, with 7 bases identical to TRBD1. Looked up from germline, CDR1 is MGHRA and CDR2 is YSYEKL. The V gene end was trimmed by 1 base and the J gene end by 2 bases; junction bases not matched to a gene: 1. The CDR3 runs to 14 residues.

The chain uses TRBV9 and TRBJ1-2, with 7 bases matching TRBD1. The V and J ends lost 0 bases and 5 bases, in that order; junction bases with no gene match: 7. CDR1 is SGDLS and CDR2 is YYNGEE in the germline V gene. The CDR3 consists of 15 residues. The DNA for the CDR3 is TGTGCCAGCAGCGTAGACGGGGACAGTGAGTATGGCTACACCTTC. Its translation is CASSVDGDSEYGYTF.

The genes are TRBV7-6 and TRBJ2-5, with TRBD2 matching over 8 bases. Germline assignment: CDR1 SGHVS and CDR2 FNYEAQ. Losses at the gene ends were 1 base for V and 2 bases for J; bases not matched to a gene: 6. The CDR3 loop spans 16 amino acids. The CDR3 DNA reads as TGTGCCAGCAGCTTAGGGGTAGCGGGACGGCAAGAGACCCAGTACTTC. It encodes CASSLGVAGRQETQYF. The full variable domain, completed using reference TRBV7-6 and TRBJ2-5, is GAGVSQSPRYKVTKRGQDVALRCDPISGHVSLYWYRQALGQGPEFLTYFNYEAQQDKSGLPNDRFSAERPEGSISTLTIQRTEQRDSAMYRCASSLGVAGRQETQYFGPGTRLLVL.

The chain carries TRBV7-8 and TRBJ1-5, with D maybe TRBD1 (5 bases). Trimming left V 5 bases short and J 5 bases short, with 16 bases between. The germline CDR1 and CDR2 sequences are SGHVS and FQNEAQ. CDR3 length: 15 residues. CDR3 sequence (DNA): TGTGCCAGCAGCCGAGTCGCGGCAGGGTATCAGCCCCAGCATTTT. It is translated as CASSRVAAGYQPQHF.

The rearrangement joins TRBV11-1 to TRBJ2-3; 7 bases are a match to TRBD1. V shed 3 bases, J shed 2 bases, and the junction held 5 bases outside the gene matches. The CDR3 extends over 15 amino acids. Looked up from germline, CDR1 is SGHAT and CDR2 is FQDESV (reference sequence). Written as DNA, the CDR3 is TGTGCCAGCAGCTTCGACAGGGCTGACACAGATACGCAGTATTTT. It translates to CASSFDRADTDTQYF.

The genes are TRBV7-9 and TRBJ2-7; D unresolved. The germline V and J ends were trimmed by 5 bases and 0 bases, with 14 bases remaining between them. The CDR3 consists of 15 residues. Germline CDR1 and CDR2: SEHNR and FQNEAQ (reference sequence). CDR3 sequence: CASSGGGEASYEQYF. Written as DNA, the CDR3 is TGTGCCAGCAGCGGTGGTGGTGAGGCCTCCTACGAGCAGTACTTC.

DNA for the CDR3: TGTGCCAGCAGTTTACTCGCGGATTGGGGGACAGGGGCTTTCTTT. It encodes CASSLLADWGTGAFF. The J gene is TRBJ1-1, the V gene TRBV28, with 9 positions matching TRBD1. V was clipped by 2 bases and J by 11 bases; unmatched bases: 12. This CDR3 comprises 15 residues. Per germline, CDR1 MDHEN and CDR2 SYDVKM.

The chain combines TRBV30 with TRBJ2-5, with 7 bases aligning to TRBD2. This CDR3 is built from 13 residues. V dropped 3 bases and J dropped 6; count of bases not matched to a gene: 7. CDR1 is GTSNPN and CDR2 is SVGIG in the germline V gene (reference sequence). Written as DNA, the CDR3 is TGTGCCTGGAGGGGGGGACTAAGGAAGACCCAGTACTTC. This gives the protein CAWRGGLRKTQYF.

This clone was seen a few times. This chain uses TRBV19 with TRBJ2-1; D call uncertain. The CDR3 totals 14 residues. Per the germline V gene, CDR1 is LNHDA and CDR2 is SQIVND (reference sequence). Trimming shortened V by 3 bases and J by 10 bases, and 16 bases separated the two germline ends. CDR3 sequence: CASSIVLKVPEQFF. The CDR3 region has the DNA TGTGCCAGTAGTATTGTTCTAAAAGTCCCGGAGCAGTTCTTC.

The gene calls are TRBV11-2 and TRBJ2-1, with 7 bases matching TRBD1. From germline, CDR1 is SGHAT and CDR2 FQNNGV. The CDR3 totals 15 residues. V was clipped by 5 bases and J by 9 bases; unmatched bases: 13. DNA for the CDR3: TGTGCCAGCAGCAGACAGGGTTCCGGAGTAGGTGAGCAGTTCTTC. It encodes CASSRQGSGVGEQFF.

The CDR3 region is CASSRLAGGPYNEQFF. The CDR3 DNA reads TGTGCCAGCAGCAGACTAGCGGGAGGGCCGTACAATGAGCAGTTCTTC. The chain combines TRBV5-4 with TRBJ2-1, with 14 bases fitting TRBD2. V lost 4 bases, J lost 4 bases, and 4 bases stayed unmatched. Germline V gives CDR1 SGHNT, CDR2 YYREEE (reference sequence). This CDR3 comprises 16 residues.

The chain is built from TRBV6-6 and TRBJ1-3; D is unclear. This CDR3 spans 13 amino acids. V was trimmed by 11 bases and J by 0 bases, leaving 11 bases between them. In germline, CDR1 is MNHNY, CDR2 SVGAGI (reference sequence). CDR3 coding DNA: TGTGCCGCGCTCGACATCTCTGGAAACACCATATATTTT. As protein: CAALDISGNTIYF.

CDR3 coding DNA: TGTGCCAGCAGCTTAGCGTTGGGGGGAGCCAGCTACAATGAGCAGTTCTTC. Translating it yields CASSLALGGASYNEQFF. The chain has TRBV7-9 and TRBJ2-1; TRBD2 is a possible D gene (6 bases). In germline, CDR1 is SEHNR, CDR2 FQNEAQ (reference sequence). The V and J ends lost 0 bases and 3 bases respectively, with 15 bases between them. The CDR3 is 17 residues long.

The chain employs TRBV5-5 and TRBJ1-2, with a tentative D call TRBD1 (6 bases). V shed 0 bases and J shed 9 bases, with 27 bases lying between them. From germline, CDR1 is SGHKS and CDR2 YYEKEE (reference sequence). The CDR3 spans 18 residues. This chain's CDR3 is CASSLAYRDDKGRRSYTF. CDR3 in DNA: TGTGCCAGCAGCTTGGCGTACAGGGACGATAAAGGACGACGAAGCTACACCTTC. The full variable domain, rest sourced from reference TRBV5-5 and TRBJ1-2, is DAGVTQSPTHLIKTRGQQVTLRCSPISGHKSVSWYQQVLGQGPQFIFQYYEKEERGRGNFPDRFSARQFPNYSSELNVNALLLGDSALYLCASSLAYRDDKGRRSYTFGSGTRLTVV.

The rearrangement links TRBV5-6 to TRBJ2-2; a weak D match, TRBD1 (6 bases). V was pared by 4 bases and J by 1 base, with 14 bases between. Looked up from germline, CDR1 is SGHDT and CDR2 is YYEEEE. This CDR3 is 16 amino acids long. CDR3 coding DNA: TGTGCCAGCAGCGTAACAGGGTACAGGAACACCGGGGAGCTGTTTTTT. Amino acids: CASSVTGYRNTGELFF.

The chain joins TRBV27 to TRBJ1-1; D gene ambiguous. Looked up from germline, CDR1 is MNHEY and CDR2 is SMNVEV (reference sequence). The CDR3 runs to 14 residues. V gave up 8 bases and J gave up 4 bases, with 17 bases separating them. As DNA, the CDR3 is TGTGCCAGCCTCCCGGTGGTGAGCGGCACTGAAGCTTTCTTT. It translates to CASLPVVSGTEAFF.

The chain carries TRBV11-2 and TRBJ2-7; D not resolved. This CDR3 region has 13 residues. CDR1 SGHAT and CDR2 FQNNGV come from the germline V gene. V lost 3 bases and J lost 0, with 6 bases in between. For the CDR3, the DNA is TGTGCCAGCAGCTTTTGGGACTCCTACGAGCAGTACGTC. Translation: CASSFWDSYEQYV.

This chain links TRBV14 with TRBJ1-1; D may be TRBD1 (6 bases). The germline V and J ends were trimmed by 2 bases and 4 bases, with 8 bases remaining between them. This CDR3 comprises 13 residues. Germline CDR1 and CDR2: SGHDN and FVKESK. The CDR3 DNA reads TGTGCCAGCAGCCAACAGGGGATCACTGAAGCTTTCTTT. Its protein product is CASSQQGITEAFF.

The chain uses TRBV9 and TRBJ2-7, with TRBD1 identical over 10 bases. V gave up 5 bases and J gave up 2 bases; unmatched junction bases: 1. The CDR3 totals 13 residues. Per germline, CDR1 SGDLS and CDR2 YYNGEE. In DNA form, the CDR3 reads TGTGCCAGCAGGGGGACAGGGGCCTACGAGCAGTACGTC. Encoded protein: CASRGTGAYEQYV.